This T cell receptor (beta chain) appears in the sequencing data of a study of siplizumab effects on memory and regulatory T cells. This clone was found once. The antigen remains undetermined. Study-wide results and limits: Whether proliferating Tregs in siplizumab cultures suppress was not functionally confirmed. Memory T cells appeared less diverse than naive cells, which seemed to contribute substantially to alloresponse. Siplizumab produced a significant drop in alloreactive sequences attributable to unstimulated CD4+ memory cells.

Assays were performed on 95,000 to 100,000 TCR templates per sample. Profiling relied on immunoSEQ multiplex PCR, and the TCRdb table lists in-frame clones only, not all of them. The sample records 100,000 or so clones, about 92% being singletons. The V gene's germline CDR1 is DFQATT and CDR2 SNEGSKA (reference sequence). Trimming pared 6 bases from V and 6 bases from J, leaving 10 bases between. This CDR3 region has 11 residues. This receptor was taken from a human donor in good health. The source material was Tregs sorted from blood. The rearrangement links TRBV20-1 to TRBJ2-3, with no clear D. This CDR3 reads CSALRRDTQYF. The CDR3 DNA follows: TGCAGTGCCCTTAGAAGGGATACGCAGTATTTT.